This T cell receptor beta chain was sequenced in a study of blood T cell repertoires in COVID-19. Study-wide background: Acute and convalescent COVID-19 samples came from the United States, Italy and Spain. PBMCs, B-cell-depleted T cells, or T cells provided the cDNA or gDNA that made up the material.

The sample holds one count of this clone. Unmatched junction bases numbered 8, after V lost 2 bases and J lost 8 bases. Germline CDR1 and CDR2: SGHRS and YFSETQ. The CDR3 loop spans 15 amino acids. In the original processing: Amplification from reference gene primers served as the basis for estimated nucleated cell counts. TCRdb keeps only in-frame clones here, not all; method: immunoSEQ multiplex PCR. Clonal size and the V and J genes are those of that table, whereas D and trimming came from the DNA. This sample carries more than 100,000 clones, roughly 83% of them seen once, and the ten largest clones take about 16%.

The TCR comes from a woman between 50 and 59 years old with acute or convalescent COVID-19. Material: peripheral blood. The J gene is TRBJ2-1, the V gene TRBV5-1; 9 nucleotides agree with TRBD1. CDR3 sequence reads: CASSFRDRVIDEQFF. For the CDR3, the DNA is TGCGCCAGCAGCTTCCGGGACAGGGTGATTGATGAGCAGTTCTTC.